This TCR beta chain was captured in a study of human T cells and chemical hapten exposure. Looking at the study overall: Minor volume differences among pooled libraries chiefly drove per-sample TCR yield variation.

Under the authors' procedure: Sequenced samples showed a median of around 100,000 TCRs each, with counts running from about 20,000 to 690,000. From the 5' RACE reads, TCRdb called clonotypes with MiXCR, one entry per CDR3 protein. TCRdb, rather than the study authors, made the V and J calls. Altogether around 100,000 distinct CDR3 sequences are present, around 20% being singletons, with the ten largest covering about 3%. The CDR3 length is 16 residues. Germline V gives CDR1 MNHEY, CDR2 SMNVEV (reference sequence). Trimming stripped 5 bases from V and 0 bases from J, with 14 bases between. Sequencing started from total RNA isolated from unfractionated whole blood.

This clonotype was sampled from a human donor in good health. The chain is built from TRBV27 and TRBJ2-1; no clear D. CDR3 nucleotide sequence: TGTGCCAGCAGTCCCCTACAAGGCCCCTCCTACAATGAGCAGTTCTTC. It yields the protein CASSPLQGPSYNEQFF.